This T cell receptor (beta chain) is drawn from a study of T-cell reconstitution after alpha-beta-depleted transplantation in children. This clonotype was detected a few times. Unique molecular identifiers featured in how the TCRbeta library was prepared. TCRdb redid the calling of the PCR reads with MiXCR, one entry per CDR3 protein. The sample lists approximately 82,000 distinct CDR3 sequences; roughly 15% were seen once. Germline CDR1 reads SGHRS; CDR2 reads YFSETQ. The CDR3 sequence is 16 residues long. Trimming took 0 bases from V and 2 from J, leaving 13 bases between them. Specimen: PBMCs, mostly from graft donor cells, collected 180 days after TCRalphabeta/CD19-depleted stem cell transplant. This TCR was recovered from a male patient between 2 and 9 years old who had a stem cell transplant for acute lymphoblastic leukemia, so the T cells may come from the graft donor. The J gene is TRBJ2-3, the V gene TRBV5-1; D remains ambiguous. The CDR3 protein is CASSLEGVSATDTQYF. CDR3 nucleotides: TGCGCCAGCAGCTTGGAGGGCGTCTCTGCCACAGATACGCAGTATTTT.